What follows describes a single TCR beta chain. The antigen is not known. From germline, CDR1 is MNHEY and CDR2 SVGAGI. After removal of 2 bases from V and 10 bases from J, the junction contained 9 bases not matched to a gene. The CDR3 runs 15 residues. This entry is derived from a study of identical twins. Overall study results and limits: While abundant cord blood beta clonotypes carried fewer insertions, memory repertoires showed no such pattern.

Template switching introduced a universal primer site, and the cDNA bore unique molecular identifiers. TCRdb reprocessed the 5' RACE reads via MiXCR and lists one record per CDR3 protein. The table has around 570,000 distinct CDR3 sequences, approximately 9.6% seen once. The data were also submitted as part of a second study, on yellow fever vaccine responses in identical twins.

This chain joins TRBV6-5 and TRBJ2-3; 10 bases map to TRBD1. Source material: PBMCs. The sequence came from a woman younger than 30 in good health. CDR3 DNA sequence: TGTGCCAGCAGTTACGAGGGACAGGGGAAGCAGGCGCAGTATTTT. Translated, it gives CASSYEGQGKQAQYF.